Shown below are 18 T cell receptor beta chains from a single sample sequenced in a study of blood T cell repertoires in COVID-19. The repertoire was sequenced with immunoSEQ multiplex PCR; TCRdb's copy has only in-frame clones and lacks some. The table records 140,000 or so clones, 84% of them present only once. The material sequenced was peripheral blood. Receptors were obtained from a human donor in a cohort sampled during active COVID-19.

V usage is TRBV28 and J usage is TRBJ1-1; 8 nucleotides align to TRBD1. The junction had 2 bases not matched to a gene; V was cut back by 5 bases and J by 3 bases. CDR3 size: 13 residues. The germline V gene encodes CDR1 MDHEN and CDR2 SYDVKM. CDR3 protein: CASSRQGHTEAFF. The CDR3 DNA reads TGTGCCAGCAGTCGACAGGGGCACACTGAAGCTTTCTTT.

The chain combines TRBV6-4 with TRBJ1-1; TRBD1 is a possible D gene (5 bases). Germline values: CDR1 MRHNA, CDR2 SNTAGT. This CDR3 has 15 amino acids. Trimming pared 2 bases from V and 4 bases from J, leaving 14 bases between. CDR3 protein: CASSDLPGRSTEAFF. The CDR3 bases are TGTGCCAGCAGTGACCTCCCAGGGCGATCCACTGAAGCTTTCTTT.

This chain uses TRBV2 with TRBJ2-7; TRBD1 matches at 10 bases. The CDR3 is 22 amino acids. Germline values: CDR1 SNHLY, CDR2 FYNNEI. This CDR3 reads CASSEVNPGRTRQGAPTYEQYV. CDR3 sequence (DNA): TGTGCCAGCAGCGAAGTAAATCCTGGCCGGACCCGACAGGGGGCGCCGACCTACGAGCAGTACGTC.

The V gene is TRBV27, the J gene TRBJ2-2; the match to TRBD2 covers 13 bases. The V gene's germline CDR1 is MNHEY and CDR2 SMNVEV (reference sequence). V shed 7 bases and J 0 bases; nucleotides not matched to a gene: 11. The CDR3 consists of 19 residues. The CDR3 sequence: CASTHRGTSGKANTGELFF. The CDR3 DNA reads TGTGCCAGCACGCATCGGGGGACTAGCGGGAAAGCGAACACCGGGGAGCTGTTTTTT.

The CDR3 loop is CASRITSGSVSGELFF. The DNA for the CDR3 is TGCGCCAGCAGGATTACTAGCGGGAGCGTTTCCGGGGAGCTGTTTTTT. This chain connects TRBV5-1 to TRBJ2-2, with 11 bases aligning to TRBD2. The trim removed 5 bases at V and 6 bases at J, leaving 9 bases unmatched. Per germline, CDR1 SGHRS and CDR2 YFSETQ. This CDR3 spans 16 amino acids. Filled out from reference TRBV5-1 and TRBJ2-2, the complete variable domain reads KAGVTQTPRYLIKTRGQQVTLSCSPISGHRSVSWYQQTPGQGLQFLFEYFSETQRNKGNFPGRFSGRQFSNSRSEMNVSTLELGDSALYLCASRITSGSVSGELFFGEGSRLTVL.

V is TRBV3-1 (or the pseudogene TRBV3-2) and J is TRBJ1-1; no definite D call. CDR3 length: 13 amino acids. Trimming took off 5 bases at V and 12 bases at J, with 19 bases between the two ends. CDR1 and CDR2 from the germline V gene are LGHDT and YNNKEL (reference sequence). The DNA of the CDR3 is TGTGCCAGCAGCTATGGACTCCCACTGACGACTTTCTTT. The encoded protein is CASSYGLPLTTFF.

The CDR3 bases are TGTGCCAGCTGCGCGGGACAGGCTAACTATGGCTACACCTTC. It yields the protein CASCAGQANYGYTF. The chain recombines TRBV28 with TRBJ1-2; 8 nucleotides match TRBD1. The ends lost 8 bases at V and 0 bases at J; junction bases unmatched: 5. CDR3 length: 14 amino acids. The germline gives CDR1 MDHEN, CDR2 SYDVKM.

The chain carries TRBV18 and TRBJ2-1; 10 bases line up with TRBD2. V shed 6 bases, J shed 1 base, and the junction held 9 bases outside the gene matches. The V gene's germline CDR1 is KGHSH and CDR2 LQKENI. The CDR3 length is 17 residues. CDR3 coding DNA: TGTGCCAGCTCTTCGGTGGTAGCGGGAGGATCCTACAATGAGCAGTTCTTC. As protein: CASSSVVAGGSYNEQFF.

The chain links TRBV9 to TRBJ2-1; possibly TRBD1 for D (6 bases). Trimming removed 2 bases at V and 0 bases at J, with 9 bases between. Germline V gene data show CDR1 as SGDLS and CDR2 as YYNGEE. The CDR3 contains 15 residues. CDR3 coding DNA: TGTGCCAGCAGCGTCCGGGACATCTCCTACAATGAGCAGTTCTTC. Translated, it gives CASSVRDISYNEQFF. The whole variable domain, remainder taken from reference TRBV9 and TRBJ2-1, is DSGVTQTPKHLITATGQRVTLRCSPRSGDLSVYWYQQSLDQGLQFLIQYYNGEERAKGNILERFSAQQFPDLHSELNLSSLELGDSALYFCASSVRDISYNEQFFGPGTRLTVL.

The rearrangement links TRBV30 to TRBJ1-2; a possible D gene is TRBD1 (5 bases). Looked up from germline, CDR1 is GTSNPN and CDR2 is SVGIG (reference sequence). The CDR3 loop spans 12 amino acids. V gave up 4 bases and J gave up 4 bases, with 10 bases separating them. The CDR3 sequence: CAWISGFYGYTF. DNA for the CDR3: TGTGCCTGGATATCAGGGTTCTATGGCTACACCTTC.

A remark on this clone: One end of the junction is discordant with germline, which a read error may explain. The J gene is TRBJ2-1, the V gene TRBV7-7, with D tentatively TRBD2 (5 bases). This CDR3 has 13 amino acids. Germline lookup yields CDR1 SSHAT and CDR2 FNYEAQ (reference sequence). CDR3 in DNA: TGTGCTAGCAGCTTAGCGTATACGGGAACGCAGTTCTTC. Its translation is CASSLAYTGTQFF.

The J gene is TRBJ1-4, the V gene TRBV11-2, with a tentative D call TRBD1 (6 bases). The CDR3 sequence is 15 residues long. Germline V lookup: CDR1 SGHAT, CDR2 FQNNGV. The ends were cut back, 5 bases at V and 3 bases at J, with 13 bases in the middle. DNA for the CDR3: TGTGCCAGCAGCGTCCGCAGGGGTTCTAATGAAAAACTGTTTTTT. Amino acids: CASSVRRGSNEKLFF.

This clone was counted between two and nine times. The J gene is TRBJ1-5, the V gene TRBV2; no definite D call. The germline V and J ends were trimmed by 3 bases and 5 bases, with 8 bases remaining between them. CDR1 is SNHLY, CDR2 FYNNEI, per germline. The CDR3 is made up of 13 amino acids. CDR3 nucleotides: TGTGCCAGCAGTGACGGAGAAGATCAGCCCCAGCATTTT. Protein sequence: CASSDGEDQPQHF.

This clone was observed a handful of times. The genes are TRBV9 and TRBJ1-2; 11 bases map to TRBD1. From germline, CDR1 is SGDLS and CDR2 YYNGEE. CDR3 length: 13 residues. V was pared by 5 bases and J by 8 bases, with 5 bases of the junction left unmatched. CDR3 in amino acids: CASRDRGREGYTF. The CDR3 bases are TGTGCCAGCAGGGACAGGGGGCGCGAAGGCTACACCTTC.

The chain is built from TRBV21-1 and TRBJ2-7; the table's D call, TRBD1, has no DNA check behind it. TRBV21-1 corresponds to a pseudogene. This CDR3 region has 17 residues. CDR3 in DNA: TGTGCCAGCAGCAAAGCCGTAGACAGGGCCCAATCCTACGAGCAGTACGTC. It yields the protein CASSKAVDRAQSYEQYV.

This clone was counted a single time. Other DNA sequences in the sample encode the same CDR3. J is TRBJ2-3 and V is TRBV2; the match to TRBD2 covers 7 bases. Germline assignment: CDR1 SNHLY and CDR2 FYNNEI. V trimming: 3 bases; J trimming: 3 bases; junction bases outside the gene matches: 3. CDR3 length: 14 amino acids. CDR3 in amino acids: CASSDGGSTDTQYF. The CDR3 bases are TGTGCCAGCAGTGACGGCGGGAGTACAGATACGCAGTATTTT.

This clone was seen more than once but under ten times. The chain carries TRBV28 and TRBJ2-6; D remains unclear. Trimming left V 10 bases short and J 3 bases short, with 22 bases between. Germline V gives CDR1 MDHEN, CDR2 SYDVKM. There are 17 residues in the CDR3. The CDR3 protein is CATSSTPISVGANVLTF. The CDR3 DNA is TGTGCCACCTCTTCGACACCTATCTCTGTTGGGGCCAACGTCCTGACTTTC.

The chain carries TRBV10-3 and TRBJ2-7, with D perhaps matching TRBD1 (5 bases). Trimming pared 8 bases from V and 1 base from J, leaving 15 bases between. CDR1 and CDR2 (germline): ENHRY, SYGVKD. The CDR3 contains 14 residues. Here the CDR3 DNA reads TGTGCCATCTCGGAAGGGGCGACATCCTACGAGCAGTACGTC. It translates to CAISEGATSYEQYV.